The 11 T cell receptor beta chains below were found in one sample sequenced in a study of T cells expressing NK-cell markers. TCRdb reanalyzed the 5' RACE reads and collapses them to one entry per CDR3 protein, without DNA. This repertoire includes around 550,000 distinct CDR3 sequences. The sequenced sample was blood T cells: a sorted CD56 or NKG2C T cell subset, CD4+ or CD8+ T cells, or bulk PBMC T cells (not recorded which). These receptors were collected from a young man in good health.

This rearrangement joins TRBV10-3 to TRBJ2-5. CDR1 ENHRY and CDR2 SYGVKD come from the germline V gene. This CDR3 is built from 14 residues. CDR3 residues: CAISEPVRGETQYF.

The V call is TRBV11-2, the J call TRBJ2-3. From germline, CDR1 is SGHAT and CDR2 FQNNGV. CDR3 size: 14 residues. CDR3 sequence reads: CASSPRHRTDTQYF.

The rearrangement joins TRBV5-4 to TRBJ2-5; there is no DNA to check the TCRdb D call of TRBD2. CDR1 and CDR2 from the germline V gene are SGHNT and YYREEE (reference sequence). The CDR3 extends over 13 amino acids. CDR3 amino acids: CASSQLGGETQYF.

This rearrangement joins TRBV29-1 to TRBJ2-1; TCRdb outputs TRBD2, but without DNA this stays unchecked. CDR1 is SQVTM, CDR2 ANQGSEA, per germline. CDR3 length equals 15 residues. This CDR3 reads CSVGNTLAGYNEQFF.

The chain carries TRBV9 and TRBJ2-3; TCRdb calls TRBD2, which cannot be checked without DNA. The germline CDR1 and CDR2 sequences are SGDLS and YYNGEE. CDR3 size: 16 residues. CDR3 sequence reads: CASSVRVGVGTDTQYF. The whole variable domain, remainder taken from reference TRBV9 and TRBJ2-3, is DSGVTQTPKHLITATGQRVTLRCSPRSGDLSVYWYQQSLDQGLQFLIQYYNGEERAKGNILERFSAQQFPDLHSELNLSSLELGDSALYFCASSVRVGVGTDTQYFGPGTRLTVL.

V is TRBV7-3 and J is TRBJ2-2; lacking DNA, the TRBD2 call made by TCRdb goes unchecked. Germline-derived CDR1 and CDR2 are SGHTA and FQGTGA. The CDR3 runs to 16 residues. The CDR3 loop reads CASSLTGGRVTGELFF.

The rearrangement joins TRBV10-3 to TRBJ2-3; as DNA is missing, the TRBD1 call by TCRdb cannot be tested. The germline CDR1 and CDR2 sequences are ENHRY and SYGVKD. This CDR3 contains 15 residues. The CDR3 reads CAISAGEPSTDTQYF.

The chain carries TRBV4-2 and TRBJ1-5; the TRBD1 assignment by TCRdb is unverifiable without DNA. The CDR3 covers 17 residues. Germline V lookup: CDR1 LGHNA, CDR2 YNFKEQ. CDR3: CASSQLTQTGGNQPQHF.

This chain uses TRBV5-1 with TRBJ2-2; the TCRdb D gene call, TRBD2, has no DNA to confirm it. Germline loops: CDR1 SGHRS, CDR2 YFSETQ. This CDR3 comprises 14 residues. The CDR3 here is CASCAGRYAGELFF. Drawing the rest from reference TRBV5-1 and TRBJ2-2, the complete variable domain is KAGVTQTPRYLIKTRGQQVTLSCSPISGHRSVSWYQQTPGQGLQFLFEYFSETQRNKGNFPGRFSGRQFSNSRSEMNVSTLELGDSALYLCASCAGRYAGELFFGEGSRLTVL.

This sequence joins TRBV11-2 and TRBJ2-1; checking the TCRdb D call of TRBD1 is not possible without DNA. From germline, CDR1 is SGHAT and CDR2 FQNNGV. There are 15 residues in the CDR3. The CDR3 sequence: CASSFTTGGGNEQFF.

This chain joins TRBV2 and TRBJ2-2; TCRdb lists TRBD1, though no DNA is available to test this call. This CDR3 has 16 amino acids. In germline, CDR1 is SNHLY, CDR2 FYNNEI. CDR3 sequence reads: CASSEGQGANTGELFF.